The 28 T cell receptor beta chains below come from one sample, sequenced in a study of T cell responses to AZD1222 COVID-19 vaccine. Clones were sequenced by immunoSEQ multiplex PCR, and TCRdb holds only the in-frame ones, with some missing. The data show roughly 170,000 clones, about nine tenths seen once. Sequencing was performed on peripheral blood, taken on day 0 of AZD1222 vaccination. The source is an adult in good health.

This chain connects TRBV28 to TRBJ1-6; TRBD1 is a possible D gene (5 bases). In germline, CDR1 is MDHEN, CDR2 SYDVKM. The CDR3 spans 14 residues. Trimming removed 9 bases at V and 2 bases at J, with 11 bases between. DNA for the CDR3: TGTGCCAGTCGCAGGGAGGCCTATAATTCACCCCTCCACTTT. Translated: CASRREAYNSPLHF.

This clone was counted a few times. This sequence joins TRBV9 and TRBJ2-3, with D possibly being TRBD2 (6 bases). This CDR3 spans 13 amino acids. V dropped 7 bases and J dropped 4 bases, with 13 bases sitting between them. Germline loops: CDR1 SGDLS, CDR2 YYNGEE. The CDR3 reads CASSQGGADTQYF. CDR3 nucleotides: TGTGCCAGCTCCCAGGGCGGGGCAGATACGCAGTATTTT.

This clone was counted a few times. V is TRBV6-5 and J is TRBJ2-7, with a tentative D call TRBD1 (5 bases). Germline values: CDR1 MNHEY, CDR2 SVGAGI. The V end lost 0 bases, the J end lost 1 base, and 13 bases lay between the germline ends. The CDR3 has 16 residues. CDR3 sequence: CASSYSIPGLSYEQYF. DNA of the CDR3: TGTGCCAGCAGTTACTCGATTCCAGGGTTATCCTACGAGCAGTACTTC.

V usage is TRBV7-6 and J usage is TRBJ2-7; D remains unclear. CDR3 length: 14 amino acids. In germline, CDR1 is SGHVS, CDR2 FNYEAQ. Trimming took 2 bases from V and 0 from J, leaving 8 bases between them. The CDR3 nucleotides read TGTGCCAGCAGCTTATTCACCGACTCCTACGAGCAGTACTTC. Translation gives CASSLFTDSYEQYF.

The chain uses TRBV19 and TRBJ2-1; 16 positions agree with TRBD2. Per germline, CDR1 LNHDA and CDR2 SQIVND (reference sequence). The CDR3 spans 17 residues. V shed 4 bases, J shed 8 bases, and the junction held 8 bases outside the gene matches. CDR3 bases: TGTGCCAGTAGTAAAACCTCCGGGACTAGCGGGAGGGATGAGCAGTTCTTC. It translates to CASSKTSGTSGRDEQFF.

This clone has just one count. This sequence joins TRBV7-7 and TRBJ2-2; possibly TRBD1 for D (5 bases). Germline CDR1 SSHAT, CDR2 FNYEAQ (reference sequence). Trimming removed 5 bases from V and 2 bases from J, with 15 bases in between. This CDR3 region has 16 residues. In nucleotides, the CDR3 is TGTGCCAGCAGCCCGTTGGGGCGGCTCAACACCGGGGAGCTGTTTTTT. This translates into CASSPLGRLNTGELFF.

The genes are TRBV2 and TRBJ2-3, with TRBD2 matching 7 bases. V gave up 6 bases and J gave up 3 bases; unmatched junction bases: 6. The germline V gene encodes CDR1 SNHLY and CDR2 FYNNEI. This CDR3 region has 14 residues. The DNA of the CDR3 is TGTGCCAGCAGGGAACTAGCGAATACAGATACGCAGTATTTT. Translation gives CASRELANTDTQYF. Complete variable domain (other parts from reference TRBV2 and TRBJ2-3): EPEVTQTPSHQVTQMGQEVILRCVPISNHLYFYWYRQILGQKVEFLVSFYNNEISEKSEIFDDQFSVERPDGSNFTLKIRSTKLEDSAMYFCASRELANTDTQYFGPGTRLTVL.

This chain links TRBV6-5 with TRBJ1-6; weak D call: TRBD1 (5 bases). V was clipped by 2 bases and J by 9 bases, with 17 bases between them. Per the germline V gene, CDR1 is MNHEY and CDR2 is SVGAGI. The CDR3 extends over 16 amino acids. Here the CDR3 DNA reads TGTGCCAGCAGTTACAATTGGGGGTCTTTGGGTTCACCCCTCCACTTT. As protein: CASSYNWGSLGSPLHF.

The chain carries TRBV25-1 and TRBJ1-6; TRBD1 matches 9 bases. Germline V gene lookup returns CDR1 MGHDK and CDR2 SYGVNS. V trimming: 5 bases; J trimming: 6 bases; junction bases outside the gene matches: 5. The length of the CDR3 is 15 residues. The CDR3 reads CASSRLTGGNSPLHF. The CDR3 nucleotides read TGTGCCAGCAGTCGCTTGACAGGGGGTAATTCACCCCTCCACTTT.

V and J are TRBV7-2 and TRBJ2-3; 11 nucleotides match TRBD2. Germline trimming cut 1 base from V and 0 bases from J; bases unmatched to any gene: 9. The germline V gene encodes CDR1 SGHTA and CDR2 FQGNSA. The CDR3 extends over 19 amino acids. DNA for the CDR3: TGTGCCAGCAGCTTAGAGCTAGCGGGAGGCCCCCTTAGCACAGATACGCAGTATTTT. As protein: CASSLELAGGPLSTDTQYF.

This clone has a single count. The DNA for the CDR3 is TGTGCCAGCAGTTACAAAGGGACAGCCCAAGAGACCCAGTACTTC. Encoded protein: CASSYKGTAQETQYF. This chain links TRBV6-5 with TRBJ2-5; 7 bases are shared with TRBD1. V lost 2 bases and J lost 1; bases outside the gene matches: 4. The germline CDR1 and CDR2 sequences are MNHEY and SVGAGI. This CDR3 has 15 residues.

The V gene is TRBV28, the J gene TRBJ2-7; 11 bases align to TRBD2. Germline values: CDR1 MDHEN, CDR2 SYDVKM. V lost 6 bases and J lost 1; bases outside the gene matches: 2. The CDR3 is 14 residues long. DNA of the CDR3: TGTGCCAGCAGCTTAGCGGGAGGGTCCTACGAGCAGTACTTC. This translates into CASSLAGGSYEQYF.

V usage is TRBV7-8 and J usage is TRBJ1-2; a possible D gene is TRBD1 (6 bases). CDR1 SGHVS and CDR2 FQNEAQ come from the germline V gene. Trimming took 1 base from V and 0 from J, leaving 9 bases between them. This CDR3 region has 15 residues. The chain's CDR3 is CASSLETGSNYGYTF. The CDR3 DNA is TGTGCCAGCAGCTTAGAAACAGGGTCTAACTATGGCTACACCTTC.

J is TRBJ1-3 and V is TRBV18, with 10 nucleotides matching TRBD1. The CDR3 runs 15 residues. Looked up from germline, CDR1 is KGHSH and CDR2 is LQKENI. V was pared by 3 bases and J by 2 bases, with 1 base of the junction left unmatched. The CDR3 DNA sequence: TGTGCCAGCTCACCGGACAGGGGGACTGGAAACACCATATATTTT. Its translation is CASSPDRGTGNTIYF.

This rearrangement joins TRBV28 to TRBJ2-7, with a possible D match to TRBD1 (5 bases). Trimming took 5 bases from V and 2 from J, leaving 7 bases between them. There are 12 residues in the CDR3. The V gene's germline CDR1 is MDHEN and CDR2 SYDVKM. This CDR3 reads CASSEDTYEQYF. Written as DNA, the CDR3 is TGTGCCAGCAGTGAGGACACCTACGAGCAGTACTTC.

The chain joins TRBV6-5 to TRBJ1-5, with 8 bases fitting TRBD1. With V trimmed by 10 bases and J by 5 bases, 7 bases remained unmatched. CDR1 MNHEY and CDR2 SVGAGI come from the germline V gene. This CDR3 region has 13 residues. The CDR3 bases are TGTGCCACCTTAGTACAGGGGGATCAGCCCCAGCATTTT. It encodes CATLVQGDQPQHF.

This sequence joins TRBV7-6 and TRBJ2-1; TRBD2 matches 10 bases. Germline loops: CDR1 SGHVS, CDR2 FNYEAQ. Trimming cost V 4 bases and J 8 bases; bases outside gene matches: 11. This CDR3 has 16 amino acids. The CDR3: CASSSYVGLAGDEQFF. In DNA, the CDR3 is TGTGCCAGCAGCTCCTACGTGGGCCTAGCGGGAGATGAGCAGTTCTTC. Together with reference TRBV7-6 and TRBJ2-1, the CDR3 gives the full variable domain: GAGVSQSPRYKVTKRGQDVALRCDPISGHVSLYWYRQALGQGPEFLTYFNYEAQQDKSGLPNDRFSAERPEGSISTLTIQRTEQRDSAMYRCASSSYVGLAGDEQFFGPGTRLTVL.

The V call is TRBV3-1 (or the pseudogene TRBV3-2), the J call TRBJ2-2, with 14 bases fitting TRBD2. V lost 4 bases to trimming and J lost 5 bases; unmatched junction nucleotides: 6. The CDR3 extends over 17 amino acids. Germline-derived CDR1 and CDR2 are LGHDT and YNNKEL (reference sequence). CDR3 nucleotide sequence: TGTGCCAGCAGCCGTGGACTAGCGGGAGGTCGGACCGGGGAGCTGTTTTTT. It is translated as CASSRGLAGGRTGELFF.

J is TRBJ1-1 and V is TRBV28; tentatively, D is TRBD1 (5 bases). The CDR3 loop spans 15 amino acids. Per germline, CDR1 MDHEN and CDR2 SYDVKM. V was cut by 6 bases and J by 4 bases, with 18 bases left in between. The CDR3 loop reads CASRTGLLGGTEAFF. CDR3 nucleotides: TGTGCCAGCAGAACAGGCCTCCTCGGTGGCACTGAAGCTTTCTTT. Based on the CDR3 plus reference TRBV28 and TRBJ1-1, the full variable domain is DVKVTQSSRYLVKRTGEKVFLECVQDMDHENMFWYRQDPGLGLRLIYFSYDVKMKEKGDIPEGYSVSREKKERFSLILESASTNQTSMYLCASRTGLLGGTEAFFGQGTRLTVV.

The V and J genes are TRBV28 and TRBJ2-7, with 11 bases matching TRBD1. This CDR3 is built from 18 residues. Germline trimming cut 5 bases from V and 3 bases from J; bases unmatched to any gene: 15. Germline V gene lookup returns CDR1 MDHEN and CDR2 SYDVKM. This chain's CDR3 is CASSPWTGGRKKVYEQYF. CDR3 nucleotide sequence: TGTGCCAGCAGTCCGTGGACAGGGGGCCGCAAGAAGGTCTACGAGCAGTACTTC. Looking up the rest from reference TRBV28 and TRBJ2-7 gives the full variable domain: DVKVTQSSRYLVKRTGEKVFLECVQDMDHENMFWYRQDPGLGLRLIYFSYDVKMKEKGDIPEGYSVSREKKERFSLILESASTNQTSMYLCASSPWTGGRKKVYEQYFGPGTRLTVT.

The chain's CDR3 is CASSRPGQGFYEQYF. CDR3 in DNA: TGTGCCAGCAGCCGACCGGGACAGGGGTTCTACGAGCAGTACTTC. The V and J genes are TRBV7-9 and TRBJ2-7; TRBD1 agrees at 10 bases. The CDR3 is 15 residues long. The trim removed 5 bases at V and 3 bases at J, leaving 7 bases unmatched. Germline V lookup: CDR1 SEHNR, CDR2 FQNEAQ (reference sequence).

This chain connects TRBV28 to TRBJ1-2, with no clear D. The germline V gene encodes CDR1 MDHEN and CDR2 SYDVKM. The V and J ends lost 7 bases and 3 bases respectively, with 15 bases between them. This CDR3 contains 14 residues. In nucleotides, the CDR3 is TGTGCCAGCACCTACCTGGTCCGCCACTATGGCTACACCTTC. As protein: CASTYLVRHYGYTF.

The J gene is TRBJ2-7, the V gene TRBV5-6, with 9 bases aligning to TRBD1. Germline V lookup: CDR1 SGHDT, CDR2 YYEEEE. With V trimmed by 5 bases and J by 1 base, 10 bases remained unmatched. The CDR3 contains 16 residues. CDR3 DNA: TGTGCCAGCAGACGTTGGACAGGGGCTATGTCCTACGAGCAGTACTTC. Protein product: CASRRWTGAMSYEQYF. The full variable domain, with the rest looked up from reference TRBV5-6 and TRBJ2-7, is DAGVTQSPTHLIKTRGQQVTLRCSPKSGHDTVSWYQQALGQGPQFIFQYYEEEERQRGNFPDRFSGHQFPNYSSELNVNALLLGDSALYLCASRRWTGAMSYEQYFGPGTRLTVT.

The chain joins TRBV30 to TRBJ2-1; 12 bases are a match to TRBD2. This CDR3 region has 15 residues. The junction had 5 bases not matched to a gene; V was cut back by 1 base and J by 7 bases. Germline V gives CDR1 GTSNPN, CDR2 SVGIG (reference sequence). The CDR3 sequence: CAWSGGLAGNNEQFF. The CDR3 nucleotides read TGTGCCTGGAGTGGAGGACTAGCGGGAAATAATGAGCAGTTCTTC.

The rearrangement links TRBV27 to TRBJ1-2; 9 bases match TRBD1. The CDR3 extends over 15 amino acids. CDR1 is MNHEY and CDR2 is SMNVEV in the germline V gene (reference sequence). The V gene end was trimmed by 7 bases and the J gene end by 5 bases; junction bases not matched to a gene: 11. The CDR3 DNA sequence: TGTGCCAGCACCTTTCGAACAGACAGGGGGTATGGCTACACCTTC. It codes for CASTFRTDRGYGYTF.

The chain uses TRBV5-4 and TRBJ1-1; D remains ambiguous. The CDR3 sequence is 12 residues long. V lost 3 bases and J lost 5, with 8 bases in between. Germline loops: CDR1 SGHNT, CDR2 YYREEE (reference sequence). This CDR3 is CASSSDSTEAFF. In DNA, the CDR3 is TGTGCCAGCAGCTCCGATTCTACTGAAGCTTTCTTT.

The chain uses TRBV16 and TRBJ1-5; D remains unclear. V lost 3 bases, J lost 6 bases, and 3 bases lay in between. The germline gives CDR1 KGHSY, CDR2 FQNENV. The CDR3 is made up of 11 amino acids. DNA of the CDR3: TGTGCCAGCAGCCAGGGTCAGCCCCAGCATTTT. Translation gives CASSQGQPQHF. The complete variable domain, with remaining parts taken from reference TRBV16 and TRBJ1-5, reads GEEVAQTPKHLVRGEGQKAKLYCAPIKGHSYVFWYQQVLKNEFKFLISFQNENVFDETGMPKERFSAKCLPNSPCSLEIQATKLEDSAVYFCASSQGQPQHFGDGTRLSIL.

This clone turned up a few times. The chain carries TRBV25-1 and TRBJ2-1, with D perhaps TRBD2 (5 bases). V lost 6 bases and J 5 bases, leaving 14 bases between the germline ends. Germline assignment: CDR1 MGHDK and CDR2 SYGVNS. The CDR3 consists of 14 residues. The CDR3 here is CASSGQRMDNEQFF. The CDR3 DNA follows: TGTGCCAGCAGCGGGCAGCGGATGGACAATGAGCAGTTCTTC.